These 8 T cell receptor beta chains were all obtained from the same sample, sequenced in a study of molecular identifiers for immune sequencing clone quantification. TCRdb recomputed calls from the PCR reads with MiXCR, one row per CDR3 protein. The sample records about 640,000 distinct CDR3 sequences, approximately 20% being singletons. Sequenced sample: naive CD8+ T cells from blood, with Jurkat cell RNA spiked in. This sample's subset: FACS-sorted CD8+CD4-CCR7+CD45RA+ naive T cells. The receptors originated from a human donor in good health. Some libraries in this study had Jurkat cell RNA spiked in.

Worth noting for this clonotype: Given a much more abundant clone one base away, this may be a read error. CDR3 coding DNA: TGTGCCAGCAGCGTAGACGAGGGCTCCTACGGGCAGTACTTC. It codes for CASSVDEGSYGQYF. V usage is TRBV9 and J usage is TRBJ2-7; perhaps TRBD2 as D (5 bases). The CDR3 extends over 14 amino acids. Per the germline V gene, CDR1 is SGDLS and CDR2 is YYNGEE.

This clonotype was seen a handful of times. V is TRBV9 and J is TRBJ2-2; tentative D call: TRBD1 (6 bases). CDR3 length equals 18 residues. V dropped 0 bases and J dropped 3 bases, with 18 bases sitting between them. Germline-derived CDR1 and CDR2 are SGDLS and YYNGEE. The CDR3 sequence: CASSVEFRVRGYTGELFF. The CDR3 DNA reads TGTGCCAGCAGCGTAGAATTCAGGGTCAGGGGATACACCGGGGAGCTGTTTTTT.

This clonotype was recorded many times. V gene TRBV19 combines with J gene TRBJ1-2, with a weak D call TRBD1 (5 bases). V dropped 6 bases and J dropped 2 bases, with 10 bases sitting between them. CDR3 length: 13 residues. Germline V lookup: CDR1 LNHDA, CDR2 SQIVND (reference sequence). DNA of the CDR3: TGTGCCAGTAGCCCGGGACCAAACTATGGCTACACCTTC. Translation gives CASSPGPNYGYTF.

This clonotype was counted many times. V gene TRBV4-1 combines with J gene TRBJ1-5; D might be TRBD1 (6 bases). Germline values: CDR1 MGHRA, CDR2 YSYEKL. V was cut by 1 base and J by 2 bases, with 9 bases left in between. CDR3 length: 15 residues. The CDR3 coding sequence is TGCGCCAGCAGCCAAGTCGGGGGCGGCAATCAGCCCCAGCATTTT. Amino acid sequence: CASSQVGGGNQPQHF.

V usage is TRBV24-1 and J usage is TRBJ2-3, with 7 bases fitting TRBD2. The V and J ends lost 5 bases and 0 bases, in that order; junction bases with no gene match: 10. CDR3 length equals 17 residues. The V gene's germline CDR1 is KGHDR and CDR2 SFDVKD. The CDR3 protein is CATSGSSGPLSTDTQYF. CDR3 DNA sequence: TGTGCCACCAGTGGGAGTAGCGGGCCCCTCAGCACAGATACGCAGTATTTT.

This clonotype was found many times. The gene calls are TRBV2 and TRBJ2-5; no firm D call. Germline loops: CDR1 SNHLY, CDR2 FYNNEI. The CDR3 sequence is 14 residues long. CDR3 sequence (DNA): TGTGCTCAAGCAGTGATCAGGAGCCAAGAGACCCAGTACTTC. It encodes CAQAVIRSQETQYF.

As concerns this clonotype: A junction boundary mismatches the germline segment, possibly from a read error. CDR3 bases: TGTGCCAGCAGCTCAGGGTGGGGGACTAACGAAAAACTGTTTTTT. Protein: CASSSGWGTNEKLFF. The chain combines TRBV7-9 with TRBJ1-4; a possible D gene is TRBD1 (5 bases). Germline V CDR1 and CDR2: SEHNR, FQNEAQ (reference sequence). The CDR3 totals 15 residues.

This chain uses TRBV4-1 with TRBJ2-2; D is unresolved. V gave up 0 bases and J gave up 4 bases, with 3 bases separating them. Germline assignment: CDR1 MGHRA and CDR2 YSYEKL. The CDR3 runs to 13 residues. CDR3 amino acids: CASSQEVTGELFF. CDR3 nucleotide sequence: TGCGCCAGCAGCCAAGAAGTCACCGGGGAGCTGTTTTTT.